Shown below are 27 T cell receptor beta chains from a single sample sequenced in a study of vaccination effects on CD4 cells after COVID-19. Viral peptide pools were used in the ViraFEST assay to expand antigen-specific CD4+ T cells, and sequencing came afterward. Culture lasted 10 days before CD4+ T cell isolation. Vaccine recipients, nucleocapsid antibody negative, had no prior SARS-CoV-2 infection. The antigens of these receptors remain unknown. Libraries were prepared by immunoSEQ multiplex PCR; TCRdb keeps only in-frame clonotypes and omits some of them. The sample lists 71,000 or so clones; roughly 72% were seen once. The starting material was CD4+ T cells from PBMCs cultured with HCoV-OC43 spike peptides, obtained before COVID-19 vaccination. Subset given: HCoV-OC43 spike overlapping peptide pool stimulation. The receptors were sampled from a human donor who received a COVID-19 vaccine.

The chain uses TRBV24-1 and TRBJ2-5, with unresolved D. V lost 3 bases, J lost 1 base, and 17 bases lay in between. CDR1 is KGHDR, CDR2 SFDVKD, per germline. The CDR3 consists of 17 residues. CDR3: CATSDPRWASGQETQYF. Written as DNA, the CDR3 is TGTGCCACCAGTGATCCCCGCTGGGCGTCAGGCCAAGAGACCCAGTACTTC.

The J gene is TRBJ1-5, the V gene TRBV5-6, with D unclear. CDR3 length: 12 residues. Germline CDR1 and CDR2: SGHDT and YYEEEE. V lost 4 bases to trimming and J lost 5 bases, with 7 bases between them. DNA for the CDR3: TGTGCCAGCAGCACCATAGATCAGCCCCAGCATTTT. Its protein product is CASSTIDQPQHF.

This clone was seen a handful of times. The V gene is TRBV6-6, the J gene TRBJ2-7; no definite D call. This CDR3 is 14 amino acids long. With 2 bases removed from V and 0 bases from J, the gap between germline ends came to 8 bases. CDR1 is MNHNY and CDR2 is SVGAGI in the germline V gene (reference sequence). The CDR3 protein is CASSYAASSYEQYV. The CDR3 coding sequence is TGTGCCAGCAGTTACGCTGCGAGCTCCTACGAGCAGTACGTC.

This clone was seen only once. The chain uses TRBV15 and TRBJ1-4; D unclear. The CDR3 is 12 amino acids. The germline V and J ends were trimmed by 2 bases and 8 bases, with 6 bases remaining between them. From germline, CDR1 is LNHNV and CDR2 YYDKDF (reference sequence). For the CDR3, the DNA is TGTGCCACCAGCAGAACTGGAGAAAAACTGTTTTTT. This sequence encodes CATSRTGEKLFF.

This clone was detected a few times. J is TRBJ2-2 and V is TRBV20-1; tentative D call: TRBD2 (6 bases). This CDR3 comprises 11 residues. Germline-derived CDR1 and CDR2 are DFQATT and SNEGSKA (reference sequence). V was shortened by 3 bases and J by 7 bases, with 6 bases between the two germline ends. This CDR3 is CSARGGGELFF. The CDR3 region has the DNA TGCAGTGCTAGGGGGGGCGGGGAGCTGTTTTTT.

V is TRBV18 and J is TRBJ2-4; no clear D gene. The CDR3 contains 14 residues. V gave up 2 bases and J gave up 3 bases, with 8 bases separating them. The germline V gene encodes CDR1 KGHSH and CDR2 LQKENI. The chain's CDR3 is CASSPSEGKNIQYF. The CDR3 DNA follows: TGTGCCAGCTCACCATCGGAAGGCAAAAACATTCAGTACTTC.

The chain links TRBV6-5 to TRBJ1-2; 7 bases are shared with TRBD1. The V gene end was trimmed by 6 bases and the J gene end by 4 bases; junction bases not matched to a gene: 11. Per germline, CDR1 MNHEY and CDR2 SVGAGI. There are 15 residues in the CDR3. The CDR3 protein is CASSPGAGGIYGYTF. The CDR3 DNA follows: TGTGCCAGCAGCCCGGGGGCAGGGGGGATCTATGGCTACACCTTC.

The chain employs TRBV5-1 and TRBJ2-3, with TRBD2 identical over 12 bases. Per germline, CDR1 SGHRS and CDR2 YFSETQ. V gave up 2 bases and J gave up 7 bases; unmatched junction bases: 5. This CDR3 contains 15 residues. CDR3 loop: CASSLLAGGVNTQYF. As DNA, the CDR3 is TGCGCCAGCAGCTTACTAGCGGGGGGAGTGAATACGCAGTATTTT.

The chain employs TRBV6-5 and TRBJ2-3, with 10 bases identical to TRBD1. There are 14 residues in the CDR3. The ends lost 4 bases at V and 5 bases at J; junction bases unmatched: 3. The V gene's germline CDR1 is MNHEY and CDR2 SVGAGI. The CDR3 bases are TGTGCCAGCAGTTGGGACAGGGGTAAAGATACGCAGTATTTT. Translating it yields CASSWDRGKDTQYF.

This sequence joins TRBV5-5 and TRBJ1-3, with TRBD1 as a possible D gene (6 bases). V was trimmed by 5 bases and J by 0 bases, leaving 12 bases between them. Looked up from germline, CDR1 is SGHKS and CDR2 is YYEKEE (reference sequence). The CDR3 spans 15 residues. The CDR3 DNA sequence: TGTGCCAGCAGAACGGACAGAAGCTCTGGAAACACCATATATTTT. Amino acids: CASRTDRSSGNTIYF.

The rearrangement joins TRBV21-1 to TRBJ2-7; TRBD1 is the table's D call, not checked against the DNA. TRBV21-1 is given as a pseudogene. The CDR3 consists of 19 residues. Written as DNA, the CDR3 is TGTGCCAGCAGCGCCGACCACCGGGACAGGGGCCGTAGGACCTACGAGCAGTACGTC. It is translated as CASSADHRDRGRRTYEQYV.

The V gene is TRBV18, the J gene TRBJ1-1; D not certain. V was trimmed by 6 bases and J by 6 bases, leaving 14 bases between them. The CDR3 sequence is 13 residues long. CDR1 is KGHSH, CDR2 LQKENI, per germline. The CDR3 here is CASSQTGKAEAFF. The CDR3 DNA sequence: TGTGCCAGCTCCCAGACCGGGAAGGCTGAAGCTTTCTTT.

V is TRBV28 and J is TRBJ2-7; D gene unclear. The V end was cut by 6 bases, the J end by 2 bases, with 11 bases between. This CDR3 contains 13 residues. Germline CDR1 is MDHEN and CDR2 is SYDVKM. The CDR3 region is CASSLTGPYEQYV. In DNA, the CDR3 is TGTGCCAGCAGCCTGACCGGACCCTACGAGCAGTACGTC.

This clone has a handful of counts. The genes are TRBV24-1 and TRBJ2-2, with 10 bases aligning to TRBD1. Trimming removed 4 bases from V and 5 bases from J; junction bases left unmatched: 6. CDR1 KGHDR and CDR2 SFDVKD come from the germline V gene. This CDR3 is 16 amino acids long. As DNA, the CDR3 is TGTGCCACCAGTGACATGGGACAGGGGTTGACCGGGGAGCTGTTTTTT. Translation gives CATSDMGQGLTGELFF.

This clone has a single count. This chain links TRBV25-1 with TRBJ2-5; D is perhaps TRBD1 (6 bases). V lost 6 bases and J lost 3, with 14 bases in between. The germline V gene has CDR1 MGHDK and CDR2 SYGVNS. CDR3 length: 14 residues. The CDR3 DNA reads TGTGCCAGCAGGAGAGTGGGGGCAGAAGAGACCCAGTACTTC. Its protein product is CASRRVGAEETQYF.

The genes are TRBV5-4 and TRBJ2-2; no clear D. Germline V gives CDR1 SGHNT, CDR2 YYREEE (reference sequence). CDR3 length: 12 amino acids. Deletions cut 4 bases from V and 5 bases from J, with 6 bases between. CDR3 sequence reads: CASSTSTGELFF. CDR3 nucleotides: TGTGCCAGCAGCACCTCGACCGGGGAGCTGTTTTTT.

The chain joins TRBV5-6 to TRBJ2-2; D call uncertain. The CDR3 is made up of 13 amino acids. From germline, CDR1 is SGHDT and CDR2 YYEEEE. V lost 4 bases, J lost 1 base, and 5 bases lay in between. CDR3 loop: CASSTLNTGELFF. CDR3 nucleotides: TGTGCCAGCAGCACCCTGAACACCGGGGAGCTGTTTTTT. The complete variable domain, with remaining parts taken from reference TRBV5-6 and TRBJ2-2, reads DAGVTQSPTHLIKTRGQQVTLRCSPKSGHDTVSWYQQALGQGPQFIFQYYEEEERQRGNFPDRFSGHQFPNYSSELNVNALLLGDSALYLCASSTLNTGELFFGEGSRLTVL.

The chain has TRBV6-4 and TRBJ2-3; D not certain. Germline V gene sequence: CDR1 MRHNA, CDR2 SNTAGT. V was trimmed by 6 bases and J by 2 bases, leaving 9 bases between them. The CDR3 is made up of 13 amino acids. The CDR3 is CASRSTVTDTQYF. For the CDR3, the DNA is TGTGCCAGCAGATCGACGGTCACAGATACGCAGTATTTT.

The CDR3 DNA reads as TGTGCCAGCAGCTTTAATAGCGGGGGCCGCTACGAGCAGTACGTC. This encodes CASSFNSGGRYEQYV. The chain has TRBV7-2 and TRBJ2-7, with TRBD2 matching over 9 bases. This CDR3 has 15 residues. J lost 3 bases, V lost 3 bases, and 6 bases had no gene match. Germline loops: CDR1 SGHTA, CDR2 FQGNSA.

The chain uses TRBV2 and TRBJ2-1; 8 bases agree with TRBD1. J lost 2 bases, V lost 4 bases, and 7 bases had no gene match. CDR3 length: 16 amino acids. Germline values: CDR1 SNHLY, CDR2 FYNNEI. In DNA form, the CDR3 reads TGTGCCAGCAGTGGGGCGCAGGGGGCCACCTACAATGAGCAGTTCTTC. As protein: CASSGAQGATYNEQFF.

The genes are TRBV2 and TRBJ2-5, with D possibly being TRBD2 (6 bases). V lost 4 bases to trimming and J lost 5 bases, with 14 bases between them. Germline assignment: CDR1 SNHLY and CDR2 FYNNEI. The CDR3 totals 14 residues. For the CDR3, the DNA is TGTGCCAGCAGTGGCCCTACTAGCATCGAGACCCAGTACTTC. Its protein is CASSGPTSIETQYF.

The chain is built from TRBV10-3 and TRBJ1-3; possible D gene TRBD1, 5 bases. The germline gives CDR1 ENHRY, CDR2 SYGVKD. Trimming took off 7 bases at V and 4 bases at J, with 23 bases between the two ends. The CDR3 spans 17 residues. The DNA of the CDR3 is TGTGCCATCACCCAGTTTTTAGGGGAGTCGGGAGGAAACACCATATATTTT. Its translation is CAITQFLGESGGNTIYF.

The rearrangement uses TRBV7-9 and TRBJ2-7; TRBD1 agrees at 7 bases. V lost 3 bases and J lost 1; bases outside the gene matches: 6. CDR3 length equals 15 residues. Germline-derived CDR1 and CDR2 are SEHNR and FQNEAQ (reference sequence). The CDR3 reads CASSLSQGKSYEQYV. The CDR3 region has the DNA TGTGCCAGCAGCTTGTCACAGGGGAAGTCCTACGAGCAGTACGTC.

CDR3 coding DNA: TGTGCCAGCAGCTCCGCAGGGGGCGCGGGAGAGACCCAGTACTTC. It yields the protein CASSSAGGAGETQYF. This chain connects TRBV7-3 to TRBJ2-5; 8 bases are shared with TRBD1. CDR3 length: 15 amino acids. Looked up from germline, CDR1 is SGHTA and CDR2 is FQGTGA. The junction had 8 bases not matched to a gene; V was cut back by 4 bases and J by 4 bases.

This chain links TRBV28 with TRBJ2-7; D is unresolved. The CDR3 has 11 residues. Germline V gene data show CDR1 as MDHEN and CDR2 as SYDVKM. The V end lost 5 bases, the J end lost 7 bases, and 9 bases lay between the germline ends. This CDR3 reads CASSEAREQYV. The CDR3 nucleotides are TGTGCCAGCAGTGAAGCGAGGGAGCAGTACGTC.

V and J are TRBV7-2 and TRBJ1-2, with 8 nucleotides matching TRBD1. The V gene's germline CDR1 is SGHTA and CDR2 FQGNSA. This CDR3 is 17 amino acids long. V was clipped by 5 bases and J by 0 bases; unmatched bases: 11. This CDR3 is CASSRRATGATNYGYTF. Here the CDR3 DNA reads TGTGCCAGCAGCCGCCGAGCGACAGGGGCGACTAACTATGGCTACACCTTC.

The V call is TRBV5-1, the J call TRBJ2-2; TRBD1 matches at 8 bases. The germline V gene has CDR1 SGHRS and CDR2 YFSETQ. With V trimmed by 9 bases and J by 6 bases, 7 bases remained unmatched. The CDR3 has 13 amino acids. CDR3 loop: CATGQGIAGELFF. DNA of the CDR3: TGCGCCACCGGACAGGGTATCGCCGGGGAGCTGTTTTTT.